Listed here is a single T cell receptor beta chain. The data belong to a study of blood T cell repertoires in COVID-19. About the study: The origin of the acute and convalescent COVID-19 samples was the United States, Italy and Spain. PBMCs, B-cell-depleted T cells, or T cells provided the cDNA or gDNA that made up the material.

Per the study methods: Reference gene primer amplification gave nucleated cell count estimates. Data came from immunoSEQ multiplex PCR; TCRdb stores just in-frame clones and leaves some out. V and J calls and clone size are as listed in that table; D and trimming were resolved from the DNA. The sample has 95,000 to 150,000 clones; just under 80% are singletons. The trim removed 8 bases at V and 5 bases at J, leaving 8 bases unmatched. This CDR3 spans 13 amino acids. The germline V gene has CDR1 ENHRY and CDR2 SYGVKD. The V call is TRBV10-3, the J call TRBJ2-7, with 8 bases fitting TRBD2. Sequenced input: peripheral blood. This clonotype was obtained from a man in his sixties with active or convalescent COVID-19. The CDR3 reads CAIAREGPNEQYF. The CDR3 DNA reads TGTGCCATCGCTCGGGAGGGCCCCAACGAGCAGTACTTC.